These T cell receptor beta chains were read from a single sample in a study of control samples from healthy donors and cancer patients. This table comes from immunoSEQ multiplex PCR, and its TCRdb copy is limited to in-frame clones, with some not included. The top ten hold around 2.5% of the sample, which has 100,000 to 150,000 clones, around 90% seen once. The sequenced sample consisted of blood. The receptors originated from a man in his forties in good health. Both conserved end residues are part of each CDR3.

v_call	j_call	cdr3_aa
TRBV7-9	TRBJ2-7	CASSPFGGHEQYF
TRBV2	TRBJ2-1	CASGPWQGYGEQFF
TRBV7-9	TRBJ1-2	CASSPRAGPGGESAGYTF
TRBV9	TRBJ2-3	CASSVGGRVGTDTQYF
TRBV10-3	TRBJ1-1	CAITQGAIMNTEAFF
TRBV28	TRBJ1-6	CASSGQVDNSPLHF
TRBV4-2	TRBJ2-3	CASSQAHLAPDTQYF
TRBV10-1	TRBJ1-6	CASSEQGNSPLHF
TRBV4-2	TRBJ2-2	CASSQELAGGGTRELFF
TRBV6-5	TRBJ2-7	CASSLDRGRHEQYF
TRBV5-1	TRBJ2-1	CASSFYNEQFF
TRBV9	TRBJ2-2	CASSVAGAGTGELFF
TRBV18	TRBJ1-4	CASSPSTTNEKLFF
TRBV6-5	TRBJ1-1	CASYAGQPNTEAFF
TRBV6-5	TRBJ2-4	CASSDQGARDIQYF
TRBV6-6	TRBJ2-3	CASSYPTSGADTQYF
TRBV5-6	TRBJ2-7	CASSLGRSYEQYF
TRBV9	TRBJ1-2	CASSGGGRSLGGYTF
TRBV2	TRBJ1-5	CASSANRGRWQPQHF
TRBV7-2	TRBJ1-1	CASSLVAREPEAFF
TRBV28	TRBJ1-6	CASRDRVNSPLHF
TRBV5-4	TRBJ2-2	CASSTGQGRPNTGELFF
TRBV7-9	TRBJ1-5	CASSRTGWNQPQHF
TRBV5-4	TRBJ2-7	CASSLVGFNEQYF
TRBV5-1	TRBJ2-1	CASSLASDYNEQFF
TRBV9	TRBJ2-6	CASSDGQGNPSGANVLTF
TRBV2	TRBJ1-1	CASSTYRGEAEAFF
TRBV6-1	TRBJ2-3	CASSEVRGDTQYF
TRBV3-1/TRBV3-2	TRBJ2-7	CASSKRLAGNEQYF